The 7 T cell receptor beta chains in this list originate from one sample, sequenced in a study of metastatic and nonmetastatic thyroid tumors. TCRdb ran MiXCR on the PCR reads. The repertoire holds about 30,000 clones, around a quarter seen once, with 2.4% in the top ten. Not a single patient had been given any form of treatment at any point before undergoing thyroid surgery. The specimen was blood. The origin of the receptors is a female donor with papillary thyroid cancer or a benign thyroid nodule (not recorded which). Some clones in this sample may be carry-over from other donors' samples.

In this sample, this clone turned up many times. V usage is TRBV7-2 and J usage is TRBJ2-1; 8 bases line up with TRBD1. After removal of 2 bases from V and 5 bases from J, the junction contained 2 bases not matched to a gene. CDR1 SGHTA and CDR2 FQGNSA come from the germline V gene. CDR3 size: 14 residues. CDR3 loop: CASSLIQGDNEQFF. CDR3 DNA sequence: TGTGCCAGCAGCTTAATACAGGGGGACAATGAGCAGTTCTTC.

This clone was observed a few times. The V and J genes are TRBV19 and TRBJ1-1; no definite D call. CDR1 and CDR2 from the germline V gene are LNHDA and SQIVND (reference sequence). This CDR3 region has 12 residues. V lost 7 bases and J lost 3, with 9 bases in between. The CDR3 loop reads CASNTGYTEAFF. CDR3 DNA: TGTGCCAGTAATACGGGATACACTGAAGCTTTCTTT.

This clone is medium-sized. The rearrangement joins TRBV11-2 to TRBJ2-2, with D unresolved. With 0 bases removed from V and 1 base from J, the gap between germline ends came to 9 bases. CDR1 is SGHAT and CDR2 is FQNNGV in the germline V gene. The CDR3 has 16 amino acids. CDR3 residues: CASSLDRIGNTGELFF. The CDR3 DNA follows: TGTGCCAGCAGCTTAGATAGGATTGGGAACACCGGGGAGCTGTTTTTT.

This clone was found many times. The chain joins TRBV27 to TRBJ1-4, with 10 positions matching TRBD1. Germline CDR1 is MNHEY and CDR2 is SMNVEV (reference sequence). The CDR3 contains 17 residues. After removal of 8 bases from V and 7 bases from J, the junction contained 16 bases not matched to a gene. The CDR3, as DNA: TGTGCCAGCGGTAGACAGGGGGCGTCGCGGGTGGGTGAAAAACTGTTTTTT. Translation gives CASGRQGASRVGEKLFF.

This clone is classed as medium-sized. V gene TRBV12-3 or TRBV12-4 combines with J gene TRBJ2-1; 10 bases line up with TRBD2. This CDR3 comprises 16 residues. Losses at the gene ends were 5 bases for V and 2 bases for J; bases not matched to a gene: 6. The CDR3 loop is CASSPLLAGAYNEQFF. CDR3 coding DNA: TGTGCCAGCAGTCCCCTCCTAGCGGGAGCCTACAATGAGCAGTTCTTC.

The V and J genes are TRBV3-1 and TRBJ2-7, with D perhaps TRBD1 (5 bases). The germline CDR1 and CDR2 sequences are LGHDT and YNNKEL (reference sequence). The length of the CDR3 is 13 residues. Trimming stripped 2 bases from V and 6 bases from J, with 11 bases between. The CDR3 DNA is TGTGCCAGCAGCCAAAGTAGGGGCACCGAGCAGTACTTC. It specifies CASSQSRGTEQYF.

This clone was seen many times. The rearrangement links TRBV28 to TRBJ2-6; D is possibly TRBD1 or TRBD2 (6 bases each). Germline V gene data show CDR1 as MDHEN and CDR2 as SYDVKM. This CDR3 is 18 amino acids long. V lost 1 base and J 0 bases, leaving 13 bases between the germline ends. The CDR3 loop reads CASSLFGGPFSGANVLTF. CDR3 DNA: TGTGCCAGCAGTTTATTTGGGGGGCCCTTCTCTGGGGCCAACGTCCTGACTTTC.